This T cell receptor (beta chain) was sequenced for a study of shared clonotypes between healthy human individuals. Across the study: The plates for each donor numbered three CD4 naive, three CD4 memory, two CD8 naive and one CD8 memory.

V was clipped by 6 bases and J by 3 bases; unmatched bases: 9. CDR3 length: 15 residues. Germline V gives CDR1 SNHLY, CDR2 FYNNEI. TCRdb's copy holds only in-frame clones and misses some; the assay was immunoSEQ multiplex PCR. The profile shows approximately 640,000 clones, 90% of them singletons. The chain is built from TRBV2 and TRBJ2-7, with 9 nucleotides matching TRBD1. Sequenced: memory CD8+ T cells from PBMCs. Indicated subset: CD45RO+ cells pooled with CCR7-negative TemRA cells. The TCR comes from a man between 18 and 35 years old in good health. Some clones in this sample may be carry-over from other donors' samples. The CDR3 reads CASRTGTGMNYEQYF. The CDR3 coding sequence is TGTGCCAGCAGAACCGGGACAGGGATGAACTACGAGCAGTACTTC. The complete variable domain, with remaining parts taken from reference TRBV2 and TRBJ2-7, reads EPEVTQTPSHQVTQMGQEVILRCVPISNHLYFYWYRQILGQKVEFLVSFYNNEISEKSEIFDDQFSVERPDGSNFTLKIRSTKLEDSAMYFCASRTGTGMNYEQYFGPGTRLTVT.